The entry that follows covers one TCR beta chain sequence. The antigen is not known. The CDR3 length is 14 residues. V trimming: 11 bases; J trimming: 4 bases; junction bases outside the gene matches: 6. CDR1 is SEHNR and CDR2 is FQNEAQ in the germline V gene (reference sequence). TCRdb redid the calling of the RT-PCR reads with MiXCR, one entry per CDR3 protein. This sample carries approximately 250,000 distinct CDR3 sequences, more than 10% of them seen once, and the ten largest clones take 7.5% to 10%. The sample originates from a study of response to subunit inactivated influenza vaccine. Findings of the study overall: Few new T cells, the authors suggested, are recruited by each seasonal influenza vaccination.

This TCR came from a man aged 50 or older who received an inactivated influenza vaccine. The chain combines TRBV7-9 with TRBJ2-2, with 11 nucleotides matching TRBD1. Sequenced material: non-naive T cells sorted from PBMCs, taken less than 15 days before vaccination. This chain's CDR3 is CAVNGQGATGELFF. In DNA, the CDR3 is TGTGCCGTAAACGGACAGGGGGCCACCGGGGAGCTGTTTTTT. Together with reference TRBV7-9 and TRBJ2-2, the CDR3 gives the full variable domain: DTGVSQNPRHKITKRGQNVTFRCDPISEHNRLYWYRQTLGQGPEFLTYFQNEAQLEKSRLLSDRFSAERPKGSFSTLEIQRTEQGDSAMYLCAVNGQGATGELFFGEGSRLTVL.